This T cell receptor beta chain was sequenced in a study of CD8 T cells in Susac syndrome. The CDR3 is 17 residues long. Germline CDR1 reads MNHEY; CDR2 reads SMNVEV (reference sequence). The J segment lost 8 bases and the V segment lost 5 bases, leaving 16 bases of the junction unmatched. Random hexamers served to reverse transcribe about 0.45 to 1 ug RNA. TCRdb processed the immunoSEQ multiplex PCR reads anew with MiXCR; each CDR3 protein has one entry. The sample carries about 150,000 distinct CDR3 sequences, 85% to 95% recorded once. The receptor was derived from a human donor with Susac syndrome. V and J are TRBV27 and TRBJ2-1, with 9 bases that match TRBD2. The sample comprised CD4+ T cells from PBMCs. CDR3 in amino acids: CASSGYGGGAGTDEQFF. DNA of the CDR3: TGTGCCAGCAGTGGGTATGGCGGGGGGGCCGGGACCGATGAGCAGTTCTTC.